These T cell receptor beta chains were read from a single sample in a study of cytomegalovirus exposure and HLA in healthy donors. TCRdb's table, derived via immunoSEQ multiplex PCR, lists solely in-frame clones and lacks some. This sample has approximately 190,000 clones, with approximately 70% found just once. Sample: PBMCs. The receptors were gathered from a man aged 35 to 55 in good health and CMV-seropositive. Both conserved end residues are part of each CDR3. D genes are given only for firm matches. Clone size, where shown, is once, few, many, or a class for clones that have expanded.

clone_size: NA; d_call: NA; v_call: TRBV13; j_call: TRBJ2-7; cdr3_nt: TGTGCCAGCAGCTTAACTATTTTGGCCACAGGCTACGAGCAGTACTTC; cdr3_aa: CASSLTILATGYEQYF
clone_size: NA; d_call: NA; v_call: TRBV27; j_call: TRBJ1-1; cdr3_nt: TGTGCCAGCAGTTTATTGGGCAGTGCCACCCAACCTCTTGAAGCTTTCTTT; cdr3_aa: CASSLLGSATQPLEAFF
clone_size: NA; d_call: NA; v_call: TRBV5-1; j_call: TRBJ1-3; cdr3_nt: TGCGCCAGCATTAGTCCTCGAGCCACCAATGGAAACACCATATATTTT; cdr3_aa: CASISPRATNGNTIYF
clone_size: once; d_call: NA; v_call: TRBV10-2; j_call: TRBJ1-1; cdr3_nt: TGCGCCAGCAGTGAGAGGCGGAGAGAAGCTTTCTTT; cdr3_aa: CASSERRREAFF
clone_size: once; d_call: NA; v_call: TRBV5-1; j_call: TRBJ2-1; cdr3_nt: TGCGCCAGCAGCTTGGTTTTGACAGACAATGAGCAGTTCTTC; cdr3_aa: CASSLVLTDNEQFF
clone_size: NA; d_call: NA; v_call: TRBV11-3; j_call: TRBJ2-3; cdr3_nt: TGTGCCAGCAGCTTAGAACGGCAGGGGAGCACAGATACGCAGTATTTT; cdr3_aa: CASSLERQGSTDTQYF
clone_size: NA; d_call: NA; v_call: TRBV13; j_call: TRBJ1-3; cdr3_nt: TGTGCCAGCAGCTTAGGAGGGAGTGAGGCTGGAAACACCATATATTTT; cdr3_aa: CASSLGGSEAGNTIYF
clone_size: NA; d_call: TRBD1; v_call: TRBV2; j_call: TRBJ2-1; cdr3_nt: TGTGCCAGCAGTGTTGCAGGGGGACGCTACAATGAGCAGTTCTTC; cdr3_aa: CASSVAGGRYNEQFF
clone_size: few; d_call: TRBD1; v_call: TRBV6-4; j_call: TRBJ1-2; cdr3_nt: TGTGCCAGCAGTCACCCAGGGGGCTATGGCTACACCTTC; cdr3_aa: CASSHPGGYGYTF
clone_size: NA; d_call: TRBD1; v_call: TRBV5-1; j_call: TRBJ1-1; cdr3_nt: TGCGCCAGCAGCTTGGGAACAGGGGGGAACACTGAAGCTTTCTTT; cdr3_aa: CASSLGTGGNTEAFF
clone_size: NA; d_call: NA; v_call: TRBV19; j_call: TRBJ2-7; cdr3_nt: TGTGCCAGTAGTTTTACCCCTGCCAGGGCAATCGACGAGCAGTACTTC; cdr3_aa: CASSFTPARAIDEQYF
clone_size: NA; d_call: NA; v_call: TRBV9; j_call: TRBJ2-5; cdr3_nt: TGTGCCAGCAGCGTATCAAGCGCGGAGGAGACCCAGTACTTC; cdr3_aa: CASSVSSAEETQYF
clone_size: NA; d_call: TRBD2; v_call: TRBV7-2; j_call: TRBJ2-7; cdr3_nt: TGTGCCAGCAGCTTAGCAGCGGGGGGACCTTACGAGCAGTACTTC; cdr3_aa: CASSLAAGGPYEQYF
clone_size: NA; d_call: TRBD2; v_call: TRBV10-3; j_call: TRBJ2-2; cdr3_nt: TGTGCCATCAGTGAGTCGACGGGGGGGGCCACCGGGGAGCTGTTTTTT; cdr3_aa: CAISESTGGATGELFF
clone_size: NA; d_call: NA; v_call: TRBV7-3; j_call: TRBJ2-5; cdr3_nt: TGTGCCAGCAGCTTCCGGGAAGAGACCCAGTACTTC; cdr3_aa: CASSFREETQYF
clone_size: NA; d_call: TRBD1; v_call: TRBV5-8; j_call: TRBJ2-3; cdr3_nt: TGTGCCAGCAGCTCGGAGGGACAGGGGGCAGATACGCAGTATTTT; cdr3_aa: CASSSEGQGADTQYF
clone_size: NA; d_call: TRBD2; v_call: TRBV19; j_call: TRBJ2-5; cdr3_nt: TGTGCCAGTAGTACGGGACTAGCGGGGCAAGAGACCCAGTACTTC; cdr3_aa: CASSTGLAGQETQYF
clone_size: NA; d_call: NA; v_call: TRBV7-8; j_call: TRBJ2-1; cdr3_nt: TGTGCCAGCAGCTTAGTCAGGCAGGGTCGATTGGTAGAGCAGTTCTTC; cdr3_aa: CASSLVRQGRLVEQFF
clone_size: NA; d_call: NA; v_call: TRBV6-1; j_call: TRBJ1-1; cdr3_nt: TGTGCCAGCCTCTGGGGCGTCACTGAAGCTTTCTTT; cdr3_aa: CASLWGVTEAFF
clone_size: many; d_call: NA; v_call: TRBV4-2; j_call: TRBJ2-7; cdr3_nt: TGTGCCAGCAGCCAAGATCCCCCAGGAGGTGGTGGGGGGGCGGGGGAGCAGTACTTC; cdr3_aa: CASSQDPPGGGGGAGEQYF
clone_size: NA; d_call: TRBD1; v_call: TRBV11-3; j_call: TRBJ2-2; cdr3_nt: TGTGCCAGCAGCCGGGACAGGGGCCTAGTAGGGGAGCTGTTTTTT; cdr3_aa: CASSRDRGLVGELFF
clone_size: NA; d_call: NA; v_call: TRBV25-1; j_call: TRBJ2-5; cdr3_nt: TGTGCCAGCAGTCGAACAGCCCAAGAGACCCAGTACTTC; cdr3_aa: CASSRTAQETQYF
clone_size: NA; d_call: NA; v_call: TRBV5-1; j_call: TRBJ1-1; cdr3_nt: TGCGCCCGCACTAAGTATTCACTCGTCGAGGACACTGAAGCTTTCTTT; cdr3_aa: CARTKYSLVEDTEAFF
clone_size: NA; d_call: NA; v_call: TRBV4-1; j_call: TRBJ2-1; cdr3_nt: TGCGCCAGCAGCCGCCGTCAGATGGATGAGCAGTTCTTC; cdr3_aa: CASSRRQMDEQFF
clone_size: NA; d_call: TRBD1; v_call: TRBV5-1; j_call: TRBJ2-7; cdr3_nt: TGCGCCAGCAGCCCCCGGGACAGAAATTCCTACGAGCAGTACTTC; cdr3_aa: CASSPRDRNSYEQYF
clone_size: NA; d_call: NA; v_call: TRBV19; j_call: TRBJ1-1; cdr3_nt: TGTGCCAGTAGTCCGGACAGATTGGGTGAAGCTTTCTTT; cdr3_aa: CASSPDRLGEAFF
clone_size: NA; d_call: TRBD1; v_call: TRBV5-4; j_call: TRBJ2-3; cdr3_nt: TGTGCCAGCAGCTTGGGCCGGGACAGGTGGGCAGATACGCAGTATTTT; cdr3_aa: CASSLGRDRWADTQYF
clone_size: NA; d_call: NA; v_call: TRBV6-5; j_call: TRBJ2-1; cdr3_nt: TGTGCCAGCAGTAGTACTAGGACCACTGAGCAGTTCTTC; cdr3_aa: CASSSTRTTEQFF
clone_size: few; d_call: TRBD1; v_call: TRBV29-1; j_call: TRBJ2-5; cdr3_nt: TGCAGCGTTTGGACAGGGGGCTTGGGAGAGACCCAGTACTTC; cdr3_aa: CSVWTGGLGETQYF
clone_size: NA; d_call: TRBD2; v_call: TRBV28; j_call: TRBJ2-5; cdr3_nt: TGTGCCAGCAGCGGCGGGGGGGCGGGTAAGACCCAGTACTTC; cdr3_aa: CASSGGGAGKTQYF
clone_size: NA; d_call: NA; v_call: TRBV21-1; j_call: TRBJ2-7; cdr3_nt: TGTGCCAGCAGCAAAGTTGGGACAGGGGTCCCCTTTAGCTCCTACGAGCAGTACTTC; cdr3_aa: CASSKVGTGVPFSSYEQYF
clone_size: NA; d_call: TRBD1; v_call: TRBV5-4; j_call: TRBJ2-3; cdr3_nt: TGTGCCAGCAGCTCCCACGGGACAGTCAGCACAGATACGCAGTATTTT; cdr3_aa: CASSSHGTVSTDTQYF
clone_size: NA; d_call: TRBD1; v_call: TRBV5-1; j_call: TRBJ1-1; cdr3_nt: TGCGCCAGCAGCTTGGATTCAGGGACAGCCACCTTGAACACTGAAGCTTTCTTT; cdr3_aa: CASSLDSGTATLNTEAFF
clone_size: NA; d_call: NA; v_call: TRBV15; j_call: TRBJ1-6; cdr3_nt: TGTGCCACCAGCAGAGATCAGGATTCACCCCTCCACTTT; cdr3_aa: CATSRDQDSPLHF
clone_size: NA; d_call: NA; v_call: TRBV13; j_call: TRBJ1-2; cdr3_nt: TGTGCCAGCAGCCCAACTCCTTCCTATGGCTACACCTTC; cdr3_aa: CASSPTPSYGYTF
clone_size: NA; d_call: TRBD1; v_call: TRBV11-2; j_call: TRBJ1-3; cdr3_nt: TGTGCCAGCAGCTTTGATCGGACAGGGGAGATCTCCGGAAACACCATATATTTT; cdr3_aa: CASSFDRTGEISGNTIYF
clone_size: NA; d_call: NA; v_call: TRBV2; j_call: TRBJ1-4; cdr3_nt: TGTGCCAGCATCGGTAATTCTGAAAAACTGTTTTTT; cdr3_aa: CASIGNSEKLFF
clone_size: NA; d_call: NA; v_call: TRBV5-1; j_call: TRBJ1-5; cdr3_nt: TGCGCCAGCAGCCTGGGGGGAGATCAGCCCCAGCATTTT; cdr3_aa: CASSLGGDQPQHF
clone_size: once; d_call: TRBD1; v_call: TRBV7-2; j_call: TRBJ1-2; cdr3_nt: TGTGCCAGCAGCTGGGGACAGGGGGCGCGTGGCTACACCTTC; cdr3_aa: CASSWGQGARGYTF
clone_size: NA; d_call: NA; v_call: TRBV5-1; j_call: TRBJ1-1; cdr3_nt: TGCGCCAGCAGCTTGGGGGGGGGCGCGGACACTGAAGCTTTCTTT; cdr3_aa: CASSLGGGADTEAFF
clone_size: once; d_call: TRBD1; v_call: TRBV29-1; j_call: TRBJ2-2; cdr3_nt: TGCAGCGTTGAGGCAAGGATGGGACAGGGGGTCAACACCGGGGAGCTGTTTTTT; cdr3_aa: CSVEARMGQGVNTGELFF
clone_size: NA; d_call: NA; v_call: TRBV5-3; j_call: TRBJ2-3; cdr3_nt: TGTGCCAGAAGCTCCCCAACACCGAGGGTGGACCCAGATACGCAGTATTTT; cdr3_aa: CARSSPTPRVDPDTQYF
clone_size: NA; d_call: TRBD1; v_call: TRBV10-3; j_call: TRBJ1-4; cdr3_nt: TGTGCCATCAGTGAGGCCCCGGGACAGGGGGCAGCTAATGAAAAACTGTTTTTT; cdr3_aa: CAISEAPGQGAANEKLFF
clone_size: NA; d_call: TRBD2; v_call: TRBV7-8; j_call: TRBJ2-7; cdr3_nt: TGTGCCAGCAGCGAAGCCGGGACTAGCCTAACCTACGAGCAGTACTTC; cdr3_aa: CASSEAGTSLTYEQYF
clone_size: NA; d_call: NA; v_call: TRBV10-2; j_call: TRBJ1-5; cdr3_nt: TGCGCCAGCAGTCATGTGGGAAAAGGGAGAAATCAGCCCCAGCATTTT; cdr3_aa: CASSHVGKGRNQPQHF
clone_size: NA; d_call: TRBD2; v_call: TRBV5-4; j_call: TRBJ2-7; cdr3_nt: TGTGCCGGCAGCTTGGGCCTAGCGGGGACCATCTACGAGCAGTACTTC; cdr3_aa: CAGSLGLAGTIYEQYF
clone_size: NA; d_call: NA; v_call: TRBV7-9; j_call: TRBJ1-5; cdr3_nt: TGTGCCAGCAGCTCCGGAGGAGGGGTTCATCAGCCCCAGCATTTT; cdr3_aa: CASSSGGGVHQPQHF
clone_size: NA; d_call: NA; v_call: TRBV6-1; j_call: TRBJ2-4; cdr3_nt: TGTGCCAGCAGTGCCTTGATTGATTTCGCGCTAGCCAAAAACATTCAGTACTTC; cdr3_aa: CASSALIDFALAKNIQYF
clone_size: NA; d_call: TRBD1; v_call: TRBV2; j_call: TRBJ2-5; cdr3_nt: TGTGCCACTGCCCCCGGGACAGGGGGCCACGAGACCCAGTACTTC; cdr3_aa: CATAPGTGGHETQYF
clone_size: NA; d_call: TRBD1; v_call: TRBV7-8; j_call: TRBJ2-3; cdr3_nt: TGTGCCAGCAGCTCTGGACAGGAGGTGAAAGATACGCAGTATTTT; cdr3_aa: CASSSGQEVKDTQYF
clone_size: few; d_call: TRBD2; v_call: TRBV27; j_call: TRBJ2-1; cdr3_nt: TGTGCCAGCAGGGCGGGGGACTTACTAGCGGGGCGGTCCAATGAGCAGTTCTTC; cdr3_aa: CASRAGDLLAGRSNEQFF
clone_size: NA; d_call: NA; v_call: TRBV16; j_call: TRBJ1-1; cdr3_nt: TGTGCCAGCAGCCCCAGCACTGAAGCTTTCTTT; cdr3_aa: CASSPSTEAFF
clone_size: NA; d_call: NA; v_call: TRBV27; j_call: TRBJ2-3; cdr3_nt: TGTGCCAGCAGAGTCGGGGATACGCAGTATTTT; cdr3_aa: CASRVGDTQYF
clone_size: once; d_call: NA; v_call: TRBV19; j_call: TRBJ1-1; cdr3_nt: TGTGCCAGTAGTCTACCGGCAGGGATGAACACTGAAGCTTTCTTT; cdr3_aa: CASSLPAGMNTEAFF
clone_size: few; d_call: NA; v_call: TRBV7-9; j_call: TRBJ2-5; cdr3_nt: TGTGCCAGCAGCTTAGGAGACATCGTGGAGACCCAGTACTTC; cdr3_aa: CASSLGDIVETQYF
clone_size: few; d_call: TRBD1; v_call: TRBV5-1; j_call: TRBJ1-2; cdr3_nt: TGCGCCAGCAGCTTGGGACAGGGTTTCGGCTACACCTTC; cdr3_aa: CASSLGQGFGYTF
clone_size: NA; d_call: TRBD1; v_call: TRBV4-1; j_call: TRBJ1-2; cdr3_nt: TGCGCCAGCAGCCAAGGAGCAGGGGGAGGCTATGGCTACACCTTC; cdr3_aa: CASSQGAGGGYGYTF